This T cell receptor beta chain was identified during a study of T cell clones after liver transplantation. Overall study: HCV positivity affected three of eight recipients; the rest lacked autoimmune or viral indications.

The data were produced by immunoSEQ multiplex PCR, yet TCRdb's version contains in-frame clones alone and is incomplete. The sample holds about 75,000 clones; 80% to 85% are singletons and the top ten take under 2.5%. CDR1 and CDR2 (germline): SEHNR, FQNEAQ (reference sequence). The CDR3 consists of 13 residues. Between the trimmed V and J ends, which lost 5 bases and 8 bases, there was a span of 13 bases. The sequence was obtained from a human patient who received a liver transplant. These T cells may partly come from the graft donor. Sequenced material: CD4+ T cells from blood, taken 48 months after liver transplant. The chain carries TRBV7-9 and TRBJ2-1; D assignment may be TRBD1 or TRBD2 (5 bases each). CDR3 loop: CASSVGRRDEQFF. As DNA, the CDR3 is TGTGCCAGCAGCGTGGGACGACGCGATGAGCAGTTCTTC.